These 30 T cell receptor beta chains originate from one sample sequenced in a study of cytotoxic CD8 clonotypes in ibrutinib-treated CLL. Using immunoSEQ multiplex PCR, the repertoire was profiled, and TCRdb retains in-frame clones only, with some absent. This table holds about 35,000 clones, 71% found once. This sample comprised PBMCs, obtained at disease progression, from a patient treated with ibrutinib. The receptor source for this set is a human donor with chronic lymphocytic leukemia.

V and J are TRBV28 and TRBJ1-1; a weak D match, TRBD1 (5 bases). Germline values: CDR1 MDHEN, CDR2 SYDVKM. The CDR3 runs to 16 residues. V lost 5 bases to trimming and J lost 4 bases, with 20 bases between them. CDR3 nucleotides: TGTGCCAGCAGTCCGTTACCAGCCAGGGAAACCACTGAAGCTTTCTTT. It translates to CASSPLPARETTEAFF.

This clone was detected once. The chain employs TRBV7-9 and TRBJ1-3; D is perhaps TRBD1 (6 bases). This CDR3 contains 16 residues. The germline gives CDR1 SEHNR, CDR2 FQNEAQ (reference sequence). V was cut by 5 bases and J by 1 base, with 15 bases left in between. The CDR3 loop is CASSDNRVSSGNTIYF. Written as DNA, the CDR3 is TGTGCCAGCAGCGATAACAGGGTCTCATCTGGAAACACCATATATTTT. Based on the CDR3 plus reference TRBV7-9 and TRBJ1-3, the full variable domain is DTGVSQNPRHKITKRGQNVTFRCDPISEHNRLYWYRQTLGQGPEFLTYFQNEAQLEKSRLLSDRFSAERPKGSFSTLEIQRTEQGDSAMYLCASSDNRVSSGNTIYFGEGSWLTVV.

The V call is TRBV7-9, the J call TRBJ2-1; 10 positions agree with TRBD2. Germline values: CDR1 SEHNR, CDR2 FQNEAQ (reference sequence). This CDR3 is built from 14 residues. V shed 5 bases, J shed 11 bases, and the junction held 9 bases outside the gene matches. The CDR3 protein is CASSLGLAAIQQFF. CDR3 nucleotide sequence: TGTGCCAGCAGCCTCGGACTAGCGGCGATACAGCAGTTCTTC.

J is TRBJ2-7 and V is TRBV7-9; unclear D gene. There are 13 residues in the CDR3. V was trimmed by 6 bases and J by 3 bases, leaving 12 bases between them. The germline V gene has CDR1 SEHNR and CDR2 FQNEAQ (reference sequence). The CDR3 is CASSLTPRYEQYF. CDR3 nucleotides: TGTGCCAGCAGTCTTACCCCTCGCTACGAGCAGTACTTC.

The CDR3 is CASSPFGQGDYGYTF. DNA for the CDR3: TGTGCCAGCAGCCCGTTCGGGCAGGGGGACTATGGCTACACCTTC. The rearrangement links TRBV11-2 to TRBJ1-2; 7 bases are a match to TRBD1. There are 15 residues in the CDR3. CDR1 and CDR2 from the germline V gene are SGHAT and FQNNGV. The ends lost 5 bases at V and 3 bases at J; junction bases unmatched: 9.

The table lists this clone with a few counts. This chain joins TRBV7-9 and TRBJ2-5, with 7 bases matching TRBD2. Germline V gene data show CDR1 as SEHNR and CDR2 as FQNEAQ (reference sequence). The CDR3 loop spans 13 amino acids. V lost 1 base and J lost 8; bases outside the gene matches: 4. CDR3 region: CASSLVGGRTQYF. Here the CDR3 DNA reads TGTGCCAGCAGCTTAGTCGGGGGGAGAACCCAGTACTTC.

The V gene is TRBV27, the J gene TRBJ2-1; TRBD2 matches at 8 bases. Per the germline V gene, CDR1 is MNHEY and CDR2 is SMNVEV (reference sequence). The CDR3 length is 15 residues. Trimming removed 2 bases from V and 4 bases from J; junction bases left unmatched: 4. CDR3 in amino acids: CASSLSGGTYNEQFF. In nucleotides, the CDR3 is TGTGCCAGCAGTTTAAGCGGGGGCACTTACAATGAGCAGTTCTTC.

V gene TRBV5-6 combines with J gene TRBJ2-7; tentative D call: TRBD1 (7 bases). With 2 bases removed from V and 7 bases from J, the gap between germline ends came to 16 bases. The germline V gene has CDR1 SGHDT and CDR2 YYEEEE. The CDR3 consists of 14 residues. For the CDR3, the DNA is TGTGCCAGCAGCTTAGGAGGGGGCCCTCGGGAGCAGTACTTC. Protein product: CASSLGGGPREQYF.

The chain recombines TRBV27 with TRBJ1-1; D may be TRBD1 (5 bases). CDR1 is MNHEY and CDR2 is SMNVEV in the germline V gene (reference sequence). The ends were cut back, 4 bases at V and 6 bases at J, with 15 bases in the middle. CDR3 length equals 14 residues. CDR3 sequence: CASSSTVQSAEAFF. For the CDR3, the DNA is TGTGCCAGCAGTTCGACAGTGCAGAGCGCTGAAGCTTTCTTT.

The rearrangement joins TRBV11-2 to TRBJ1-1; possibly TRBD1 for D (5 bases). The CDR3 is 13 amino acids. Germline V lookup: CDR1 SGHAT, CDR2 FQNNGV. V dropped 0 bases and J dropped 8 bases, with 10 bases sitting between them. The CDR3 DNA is TGTGCCAGCAGCTTAGAGCCCCCAGGGGAAGCTTTCTTT. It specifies CASSLEPPGEAFF. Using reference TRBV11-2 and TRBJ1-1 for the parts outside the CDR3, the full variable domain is EAGVAQSPRYKIIEKRQSVAFWCNPISGHATLYWYQQILGQGPKLLIQFQNNGVVDDSQLPKDRFSAERLKGVDSTLKIQPAKLEDSAVYLCASSLEPPGEAFFGQGTRLTVV.

The chain's CDR3 is CASSYQPNMNTEAFF. Here the CDR3 DNA reads TGTGCCAGCAGTTACCAGCCGAACATGAACACTGAAGCTTTCTTT. The rearrangement joins TRBV6-5 to TRBJ1-1; D is unresolved. The V gene's germline CDR1 is MNHEY and CDR2 SVGAGI. CDR3 length: 15 amino acids. V was clipped by 2 bases and J by 0 bases, with 10 bases between them.

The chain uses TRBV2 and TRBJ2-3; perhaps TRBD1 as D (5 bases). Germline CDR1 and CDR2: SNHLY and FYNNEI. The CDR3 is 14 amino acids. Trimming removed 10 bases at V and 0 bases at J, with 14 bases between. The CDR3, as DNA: TGTGCCACTTCACAGGTGTCCAGCACAGATACGCAGTATTTT. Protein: CATSQVSSTDTQYF.

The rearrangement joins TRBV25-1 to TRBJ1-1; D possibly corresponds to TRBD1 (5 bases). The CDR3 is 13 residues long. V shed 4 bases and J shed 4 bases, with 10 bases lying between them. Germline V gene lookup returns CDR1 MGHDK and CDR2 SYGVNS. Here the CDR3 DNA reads TGTGCCAGCAGTGGAGGGGTTAGCACTGAAGCTTTCTTT. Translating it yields CASSGGVSTEAFF.

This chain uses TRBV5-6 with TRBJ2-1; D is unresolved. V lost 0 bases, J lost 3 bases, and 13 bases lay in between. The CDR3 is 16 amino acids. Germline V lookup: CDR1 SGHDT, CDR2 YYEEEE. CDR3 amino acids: CASSLGHFALYNEQFF. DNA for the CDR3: TGTGCCAGCAGCTTGGGTCACTTCGCCCTCTACAATGAGCAGTTCTTC.

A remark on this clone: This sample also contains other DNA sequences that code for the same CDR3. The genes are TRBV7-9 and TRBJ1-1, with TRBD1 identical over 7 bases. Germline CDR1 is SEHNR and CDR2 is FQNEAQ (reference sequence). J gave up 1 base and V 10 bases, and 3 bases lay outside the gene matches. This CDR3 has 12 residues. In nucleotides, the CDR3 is TGTGCCACGCGACAGGGGAACACTGAAGCTTTCTTT. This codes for CATRQGNTEAFF.

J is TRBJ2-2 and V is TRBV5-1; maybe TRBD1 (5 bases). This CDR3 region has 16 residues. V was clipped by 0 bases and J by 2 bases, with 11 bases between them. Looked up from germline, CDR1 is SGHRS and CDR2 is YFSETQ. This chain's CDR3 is CASSLDPQGNTGELFF. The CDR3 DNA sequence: TGCGCCAGCAGCTTGGATCCCCAGGGTAACACCGGGGAGCTGTTTTTT.

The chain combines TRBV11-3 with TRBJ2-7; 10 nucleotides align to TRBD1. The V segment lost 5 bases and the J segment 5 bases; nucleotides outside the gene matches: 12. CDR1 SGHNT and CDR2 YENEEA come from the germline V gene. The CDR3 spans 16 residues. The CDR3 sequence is CASSPHGGQGTNEQYF. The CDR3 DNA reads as TGTGCCAGCAGCCCTCACGGGGGACAGGGGACGAACGAGCAGTACTTC. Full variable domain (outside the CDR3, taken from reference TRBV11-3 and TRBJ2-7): EAGVVQSPRYKIIEKKQPVAFWCNPISGHNTLYWYLQNLGQGPELLIRYENEEAVDDSQLPKDRFSAERLKGVDSTLKIQPAELGDSAVYLCASSPHGGQGTNEQYFGPGTRLTVT.

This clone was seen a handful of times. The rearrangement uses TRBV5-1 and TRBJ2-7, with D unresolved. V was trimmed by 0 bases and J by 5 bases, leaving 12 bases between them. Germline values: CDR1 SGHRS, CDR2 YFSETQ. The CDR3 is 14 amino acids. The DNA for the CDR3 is TGCGCCAGCAGCTTGGACTCGGCTCGGGACGAGCAGTACTTC. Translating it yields CASSLDSARDEQYF.

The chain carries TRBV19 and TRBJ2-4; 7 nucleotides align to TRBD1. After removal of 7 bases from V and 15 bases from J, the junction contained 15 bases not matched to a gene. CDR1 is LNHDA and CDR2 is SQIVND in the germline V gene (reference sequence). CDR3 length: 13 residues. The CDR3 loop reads CASKETQQGKRYF. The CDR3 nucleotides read TGTGCCAGTAAAGAAACACAACAGGGGAAACGGTACTTC.

The CDR3 coding sequence is TGTGCCAGCAGTCCTCCTAGCGGGGGGCCAGAAGAGACCCAGTACTTC. Amino acids: CASSPPSGGPEETQYF. The rearrangement uses TRBV14 and TRBJ2-5; 11 bases line up with TRBD2. Trimming cost V 6 bases and J 3 bases; bases outside gene matches: 9. The germline CDR1 and CDR2 sequences are SGHDN and FVKESK. CDR3 length: 16 amino acids.

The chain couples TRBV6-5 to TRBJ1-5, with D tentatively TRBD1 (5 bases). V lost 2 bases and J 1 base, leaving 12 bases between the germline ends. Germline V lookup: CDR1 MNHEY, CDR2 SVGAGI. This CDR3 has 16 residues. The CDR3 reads CASSYVRVWSNQPQHF. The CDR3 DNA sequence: TGTGCCAGCAGTTACGTCAGGGTTTGGAGCAATCAGCCCCAGCATTTT.

CDR3 DNA: TGCGCCAGCAGCTTGGGGTGGATACACAATGAGCAGTTCTTC. This codes for CASSLGWIHNEQFF. The chain is built from TRBV5-1 and TRBJ2-1; D not certain. Per the germline V gene, CDR1 is SGHRS and CDR2 is YFSETQ. The CDR3 runs to 14 residues. Deletions cut 0 bases from V and 5 bases from J, with 9 bases between. The complete variable domain, with remaining parts taken from reference TRBV5-1 and TRBJ2-1, reads KAGVTQTPRYLIKTRGQQVTLSCSPISGHRSVSWYQQTPGQGLQFLFEYFSETQRNKGNFPGRFSGRQFSNSRSEMNVSTLELGDSALYLCASSLGWIHNEQFFGPGTRLTVL.

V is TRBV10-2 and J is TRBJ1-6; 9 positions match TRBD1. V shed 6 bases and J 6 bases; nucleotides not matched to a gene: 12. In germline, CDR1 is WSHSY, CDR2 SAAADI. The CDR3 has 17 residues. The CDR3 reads CASRGFSGTGLNSPLHF. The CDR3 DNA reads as TGCGCCAGCAGAGGCTTTTCCGGGACAGGGCTTAATTCACCCCTCCACTTT.

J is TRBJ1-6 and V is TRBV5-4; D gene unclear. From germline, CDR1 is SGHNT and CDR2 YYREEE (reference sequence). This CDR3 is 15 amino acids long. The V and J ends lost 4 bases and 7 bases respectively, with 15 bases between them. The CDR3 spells CASSLSSLGNSPLHF. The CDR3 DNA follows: TGTGCCAGCAGCCTGTCGTCACTGGGGAATTCACCCCTCCACTTT. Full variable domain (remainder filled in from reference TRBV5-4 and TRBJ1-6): ETGVTQSPTHLIKTRGQQVTLRCSSQSGHNTVSWYQQALGQGPQFIFQYYREEENGRGNFPPRFSGLQFPNYSSELNVNALELDDSALYLCASSLSSLGNSPLHFGNGTRLTVT.

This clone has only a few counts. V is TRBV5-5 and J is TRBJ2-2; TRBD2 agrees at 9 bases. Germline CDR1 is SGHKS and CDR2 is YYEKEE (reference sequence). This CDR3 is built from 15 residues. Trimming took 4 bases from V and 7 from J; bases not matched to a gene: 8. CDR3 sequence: CASSLGTSQGGELFF. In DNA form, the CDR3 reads TGTGCCAGCAGCCTCGGGACTAGCCAGGGCGGGGAGCTGTTTTTT. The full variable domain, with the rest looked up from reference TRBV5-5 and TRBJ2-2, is DAGVTQSPTHLIKTRGQQVTLRCSPISGHKSVSWYQQVLGQGPQFIFQYYEKEERGRGNFPDRFSARQFPNYSSELNVNALLLGDSALYLCASSLGTSQGGELFFGEGSRLTVL.

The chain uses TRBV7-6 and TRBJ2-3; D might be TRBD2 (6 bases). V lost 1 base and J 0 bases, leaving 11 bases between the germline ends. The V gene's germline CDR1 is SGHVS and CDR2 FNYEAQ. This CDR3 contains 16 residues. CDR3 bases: TGTGCCAGCAGCTTAGTCTTGGAGGGAAGCACAGATACGCAGTATTTT. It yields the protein CASSLVLEGSTDTQYF.

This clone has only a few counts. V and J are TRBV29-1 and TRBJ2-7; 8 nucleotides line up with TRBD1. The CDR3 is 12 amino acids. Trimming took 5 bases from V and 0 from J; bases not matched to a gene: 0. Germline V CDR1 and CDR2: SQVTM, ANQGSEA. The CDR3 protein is CSVQGASYEQYF. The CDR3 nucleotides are TGCAGCGTTCAGGGGGCCTCCTACGAGCAGTACTTC.

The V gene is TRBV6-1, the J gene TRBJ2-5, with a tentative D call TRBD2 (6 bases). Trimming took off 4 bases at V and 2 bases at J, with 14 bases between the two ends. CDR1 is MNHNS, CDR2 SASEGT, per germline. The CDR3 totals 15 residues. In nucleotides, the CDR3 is TGTGCCAGCAGTGCCCCCGGGACTCGGCAAGAGACCCAGTACTTC. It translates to CASSAPGTRQETQYF.

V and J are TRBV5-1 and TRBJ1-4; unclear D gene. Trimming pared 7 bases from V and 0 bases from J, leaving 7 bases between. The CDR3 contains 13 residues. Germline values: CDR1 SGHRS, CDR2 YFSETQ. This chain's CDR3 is CASSRATNEKLFF. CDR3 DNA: TGCGCCAGCTCGAGGGCAACTAATGAAAAACTGTTTTTT. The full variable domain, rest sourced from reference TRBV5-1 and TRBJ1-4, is KAGVTQTPRYLIKTRGQQVTLSCSPISGHRSVSWYQQTPGQGLQFLFEYFSETQRNKGNFPGRFSGRQFSNSRSEMNVSTLELGDSALYLCASSRATNEKLFFGSGTQLSVL.

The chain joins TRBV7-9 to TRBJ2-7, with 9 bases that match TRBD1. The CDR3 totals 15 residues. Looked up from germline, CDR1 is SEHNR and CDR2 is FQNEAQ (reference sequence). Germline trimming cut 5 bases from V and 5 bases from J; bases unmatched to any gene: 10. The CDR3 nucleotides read TGTGCCAGCAGCCACAACCGGGACAGGGACGACGAGCAGTACTTC. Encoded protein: CASSHNRDRDDEQYF.